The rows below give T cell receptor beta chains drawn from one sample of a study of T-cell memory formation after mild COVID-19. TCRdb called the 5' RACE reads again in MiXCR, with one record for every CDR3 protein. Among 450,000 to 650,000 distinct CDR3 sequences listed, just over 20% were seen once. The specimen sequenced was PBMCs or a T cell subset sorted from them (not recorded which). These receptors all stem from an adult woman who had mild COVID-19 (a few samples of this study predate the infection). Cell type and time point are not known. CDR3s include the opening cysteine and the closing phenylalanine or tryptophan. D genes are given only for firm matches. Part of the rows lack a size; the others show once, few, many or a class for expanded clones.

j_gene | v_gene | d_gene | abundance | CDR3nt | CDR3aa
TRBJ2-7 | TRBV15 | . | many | TGTGCCACCAGCAGAGACCGGGACAACTACGAGCAGTACTTC | CATSRDRDNYEQYF
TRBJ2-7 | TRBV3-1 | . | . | TGTGCCAGCAGCCATCTAACAGGGACGCAGTACTTC | CASSHLTGTQYF
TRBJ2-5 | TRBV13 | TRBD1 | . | TGTGCCAGCAGTTATCCGGGACAGGGGGCCCAAGAGACCCAGTACTTC | CASSYPGQGAQETQYF
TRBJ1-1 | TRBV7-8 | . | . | TGTGCCAGCAGCTTAAACACATTCAGGGTGGTGGAAACTGAAGCTTTCTTT | CASSLNTFRVVETEAFF
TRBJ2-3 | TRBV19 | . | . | TGTGCCAGTAGTCCGCCGGGACCTACAAAATCCACAGATACGCAGTATTTT | CASSPPGPTKSTDTQYF
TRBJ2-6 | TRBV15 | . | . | TGTGCCACCAGCGGGAGCTCTGGGGCCAACGTCCTGACTTTC | CATSGSSGANVLTF
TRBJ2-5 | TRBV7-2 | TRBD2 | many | TGTGCCAGCAGCTTAGTCGGGGTCCTAAGCGGGGGGCGAGAGACCCAGTACTTC | CASSLVGVLSGGRETQYF
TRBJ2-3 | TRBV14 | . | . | TGTGCCAGCAGCCTCGGGAGTGGGCGGACACTCACAGATACGCAGTATTTT | CASSLGSGRTLTDTQYF
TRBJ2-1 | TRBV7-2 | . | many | TGTGCCAGCAGCCCAGCAGGCAGCTACAATGAGCAGTTCTTC | CASSPAGSYNEQFF
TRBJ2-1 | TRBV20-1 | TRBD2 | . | TGCAGTGCTATACTAGCGGGGATCTACAATGAGCAGTTCTTC | CSAILAGIYNEQFF
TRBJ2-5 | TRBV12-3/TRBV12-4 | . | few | TGTGCCAGCAGTTCCCTCGGGACTCGTCAAGAGACCCAGTACTTC | CASSSLGTRQETQYF
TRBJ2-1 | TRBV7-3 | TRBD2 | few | TGTGCCAGCAGTAGCGGGCACTACAATGAGCAGTTCTTC | CASSSGHYNEQFF
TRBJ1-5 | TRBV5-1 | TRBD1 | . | TGCGCCAGCAGCGCGGGACAGGGGGTCCCCAATCAGCCCCAGCATTTT | CASSAGQGVPNQPQHF
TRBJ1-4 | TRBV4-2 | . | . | TGTGCCAGCAGCCAAGAGATGACAAACAATGAAAAACTGTTTTTT | CASSQEMTNNEKLFF
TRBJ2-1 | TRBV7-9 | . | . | TGTGCCAGCACTCACACCGCGAGCTCCTACAATGAGCAGTTCTTC | CASTHTASSYNEQFF
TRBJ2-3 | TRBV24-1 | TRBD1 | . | TGTGCCACCAGTGATTTGCCGGGACAGGGGCAGGATACGCAGTATTTT | CATSDLPGQGQDTQYF
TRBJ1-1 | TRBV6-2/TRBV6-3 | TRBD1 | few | TGTGCCACCACCCCAGGGGGCTACGGTAGTGAAGCTTTCTTT | CATTPGGYGSEAFF
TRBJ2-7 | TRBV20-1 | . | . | TGCAGTGCTAGAGATTCAGGGGAGGAGCAGTACTTC | CSARDSGEEQYF
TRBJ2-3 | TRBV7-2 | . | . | TGTGCCAGCAGCTTTCGATTCCTCGCAGATACGCAGTATTTT | CASSFRFLADTQYF
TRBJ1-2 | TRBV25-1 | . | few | TGTGCCAGCAGTGAACCGAGTTCCACAGCCTATGGCTACACCTTC | CASSEPSSTAYGYTF
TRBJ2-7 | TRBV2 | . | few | TGTGCCAGCAGTGTGCACGAGCAGTACTTC | CASSVHEQYF
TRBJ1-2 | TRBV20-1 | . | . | TGCAGTGCTAGAGTTCCCGGCAGGGAGGATGGCTACACCTTC | CSARVPGREDGYTF
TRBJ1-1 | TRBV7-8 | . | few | TGTGCCAGCAGCTTAGTCGGGGGGCAGGAAGCTTTCTTT | CASSLVGGQEAFF
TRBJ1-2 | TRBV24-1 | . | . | TGTGCCACCAGTGATCACAGGGAGGACTATGGCTACACCTTC | CATSDHREDYGYTF
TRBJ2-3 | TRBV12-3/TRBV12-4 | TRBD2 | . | TGTGCCAGCAGTTTCGGGACTAGCGGAGGGAGGGATACGCAGTATTTT | CASSFGTSGGRDTQYF
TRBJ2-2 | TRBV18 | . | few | TGTGCCAGCCCAGGACACGGTTTCCGAGCCGGGGAGCTGTTTTTT | CASPGHGFRAGELFF
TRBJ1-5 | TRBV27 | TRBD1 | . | TGTGCCAGCAGTTCCTGGGACAGCCACAATCAGCCCCAGCATTTT | CASSSWDSHNQPQHF
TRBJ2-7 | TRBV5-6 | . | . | TGTGCCAGCAGCTCCCGGGCCAAGGGGCAAGACGAGCAGTACTTC | CASSSRAKGQDEQYF
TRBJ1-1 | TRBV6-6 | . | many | TGTGCCAGCAGTACTGGGGGGTGGAACACTGAAGCTTTCTTT | CASSTGGWNTEAFF
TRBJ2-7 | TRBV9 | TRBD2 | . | TGTGCCAGCAGCCTGGGGACTAGCGGGAGAGAGCAGTACTTC | CASSLGTSGREQYF
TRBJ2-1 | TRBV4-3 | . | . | TGCGCCAGCGCTAGCTGGGGGGTCAATGAGCAGTTCTTC | CASASWGVNEQFF
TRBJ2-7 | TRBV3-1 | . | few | TGTGCCAGCAGCCAATACGGGCAGGGTCGGTACGAGCAGTACTTC | CASSQYGQGRYEQYF
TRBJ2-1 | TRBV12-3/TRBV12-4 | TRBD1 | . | TGTGCCAGCAGTTTAGGTGGAGGAGACAGGGCCCACAATGAGCAGTTCTTC | CASSLGGGDRAHNEQFF
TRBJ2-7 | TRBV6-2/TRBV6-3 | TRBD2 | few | TGTGCCAGCAAAGCGGGACTAGGACGCTACGAGCAGTACTTC | CASKAGLGRYEQYF
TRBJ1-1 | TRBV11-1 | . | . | TGTGCCAGCAGCCAAGGCCCAGGGCCCGATTCTGAAGCTTTCTTT | CASSQGPGPDSEAFF
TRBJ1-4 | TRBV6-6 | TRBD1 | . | TGTGCCAGCAGTTCACAGGGGGCGCAGGGTAATGAAAAACTGTTTTTT | CASSSQGAQGNEKLFF
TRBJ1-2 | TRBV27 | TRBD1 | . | TGTGCCAGCAGTTTTGCGGGACAGGGCGGCTACACCTTC | CASSFAGQGGYTF
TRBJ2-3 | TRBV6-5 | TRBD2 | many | TGTGCCAGCAGTTACCTGCGGGGGAGCACAGATACGCAGTATTTT | CASSYLRGSTDTQYF
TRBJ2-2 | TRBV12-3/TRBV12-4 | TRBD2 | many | TGTGCCAGCAGTCCGACTAGCGGGAAGCTGAGGGTGGCCGGGGAGCTGTTTTTT | CASSPTSGKLRVAGELFF
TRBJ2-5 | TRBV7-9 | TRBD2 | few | TGTGCCAGCAGCTTAGGGTCTAGCGGGTCAGAGACCCAGTACTTC | CASSLGSSGSETQYF
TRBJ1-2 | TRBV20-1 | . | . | TGCAGTGCTAGCTCCCATGCCGTGTCAGGCTATGGCTACACCTTC | CSASSHAVSGYGYTF
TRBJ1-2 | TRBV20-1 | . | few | TGCAGTGCTAGAGATGGTTTGGCTGTCTATGGCTACACCTTC | CSARDGLAVYGYTF
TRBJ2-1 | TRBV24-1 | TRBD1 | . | TGTGCCACCAGTCTCGGACCCAGGGGGAATGAGCAGTTCTTC | CATSLGPRGNEQFF
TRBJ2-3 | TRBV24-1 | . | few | TGTGCCACCAGTGATTCTAGAGGGGCAGATACGCAGTATTTT | CATSDSRGADTQYF
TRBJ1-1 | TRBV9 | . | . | TGTGCCAGCAGCGAAACCCCAGAGGCTCCGCTTGGGAACACTGAAGCTTTCTTT | CASSETPEAPLGNTEAFF
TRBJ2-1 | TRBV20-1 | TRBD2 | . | TGCAGTGCTAGGGGATCACTCGGCGGACTAGCCGCCTACAATGAGCAGTTCTTC | CSARGSLGGLAAYNEQFF
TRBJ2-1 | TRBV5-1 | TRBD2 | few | TGCGCCAGCAGCTTGGATGCAGCGGGGGGATCTCTCAGCTCCTACAATGAGCAGTTCTTC | CASSLDAAGGSLSSYNEQFF
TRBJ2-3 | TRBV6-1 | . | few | TGTGCCAGCAGTGAAGTGCCTCGCACAGATACGCAGTATTTT | CASSEVPRTDTQYF
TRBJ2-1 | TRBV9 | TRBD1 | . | TGTGCCAGCAGCCCCTGGGACAGGGTGGTAAATGAGCAGTTCTTC | CASSPWDRVVNEQFF
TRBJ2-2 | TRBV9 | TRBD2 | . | TGTGCCAGCAGCGCTCGCGGGGGGGTCACCGGGGAGCTGTTTTTT | CASSARGGVTGELFF
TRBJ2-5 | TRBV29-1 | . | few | TGCAGCGTTGAAGCGGTGCAGGGCGGGGAGACCCAGTACTTC | CSVEAVQGGETQYF